The next 17 T cell receptor beta chains were all read from a single sample in a study of OX40 agonist ivuxolimab in advanced cancers. The protocol was immunoSEQ multiplex PCR, while the TCRdb copy is restricted to in-frame clones and leaves out a portion. The table includes about 73,000 clones, about 88% detected once. Sequencing was performed on CD4+ or CD8+ T cells sorted from blood, taken in a trial of the OX40 agonist ivuxolimab. The origin of the receptors is an adult with an advanced solid tumor such as melanoma, head and neck, liver or kidney cancer.

A note on this clone: A read error may account for a junction end that differs from germline. The rearrangement links TRBV7-7 to TRBJ2-7; TRBD1 matches at 9 bases. The CDR3 consists of 14 residues. Germline V CDR1 and CDR2: SSHAT, FNYEAQ (reference sequence). CDR3 in amino acids: CASSLGGTGFEQYF. As DNA, the CDR3 is TGTGCTAGCAGCTTAGGCGGGACAGGGTTCGAGCAGTACTTC.

The gene calls are TRBV5-1 and TRBJ2-1; 13 nucleotides agree with TRBD2. Germline CDR1 SGHRS, CDR2 YFSETQ. V lost 0 bases to trimming and J lost 0 bases; unmatched junction nucleotides: 9. The CDR3 runs to 20 residues. The CDR3 spells CASSLGSGTSGASSYNEQFF. The CDR3 bases are TGCGCCAGCAGCTTGGGATCGGGGACTAGCGGGGCGAGCTCCTACAATGAGCAGTTCTTC.

The count of this clone is one. CDR3 protein: CASSPQTGGTETQYF. The CDR3 DNA sequence: TGTGCCAGCAGCCCCCAGACAGGGGGAACGGAGACCCAGTACTTC. J is TRBJ2-5 and V is TRBV7-3; 9 bases are shared with TRBD1. V gave up 5 bases and J gave up 5 bases; unmatched junction bases: 9. Germline-derived CDR1 and CDR2 are SGHTA and FQGTGA. The length of the CDR3 is 15 residues.

This sequence joins TRBV5-1 and TRBJ1-2; D gene ambiguous. The CDR3 is made up of 17 amino acids. V lost 1 base and J lost 8, with 24 bases in between. The V gene's germline CDR1 is SGHRS and CDR2 YFSETQ. The CDR3 sequence: CASSLPARASPTHGYTF. CDR3 sequence (DNA): TGCGCCAGCAGCTTGCCGGCCCGCGCATCGCCCACACACGGCTACACCTTC.

V and J are TRBV30 and TRBJ2-1; D possibly corresponds to TRBD1 (5 bases). CDR1 and CDR2 (germline): GTSNPN, SVGIG (reference sequence). The CDR3 runs to 12 residues. V lost 1 base and J 4 bases, leaving 5 bases between the germline ends. The chain's CDR3 is CAWSDRYNEQFF. CDR3 coding DNA: TGTGCCTGGAGTGACAGGTACAATGAGCAGTTCTTC.

The chain carries TRBV7-9 and TRBJ1-4; D unclear. Per the germline V gene, CDR1 is SEHNR and CDR2 is FQNEAQ (reference sequence). V shed 5 bases and J shed 6 bases, with 13 bases lying between them. The CDR3 has 14 amino acids. This CDR3 reads CASSHTNTDEKLFF. The DNA for the CDR3 is TGTGCCAGCAGCCATACAAACACAGATGAAAAACTGTTTTTT.

The gene calls are TRBV14 and TRBJ2-2; D gene uncertain. Germline V gives CDR1 SGHDN, CDR2 FVKESK. The CDR3 loop spans 13 amino acids. Trimming stripped 1 base from V and 6 bases from J, with 6 bases between. Written as DNA, the CDR3 is TGTGCCAGCAGCCAAGTACTTTCCGGGGAGCTGTTTTTT. Translated: CASSQVLSGELFF.

The rearrangement joins TRBV7-3 to TRBJ1-1, with D uncertain. V was pared by 0 bases and J by 5 bases, with 10 bases between. From germline, CDR1 is SGHTA and CDR2 FQGTGA. This CDR3 comprises 14 residues. CDR3 loop: CASSLTHGQTEAFF. CDR3 DNA: TGTGCCAGCAGCTTAACACATGGGCAGACTGAAGCTTTCTTT.

This clone was seen a few times. The chain carries TRBV11-2 and TRBJ1-1; TRBD1 matches 8 bases. The length of the CDR3 is 14 residues. Germline CDR1 is SGHAT and CDR2 is FQNNGV. The trim removed 4 bases at V and 0 bases at J, leaving 1 base unmatched. CDR3 nucleotides: TGTGCCAGCAGCTCACAGGGGGTGAACACTGAAGCTTTCTTT. It codes for CASSSQGVNTEAFF. Supplemented by reference TRBV11-2 and TRBJ1-1, the full variable domain reads EAGVAQSPRYKIIEKRQSVAFWCNPISGHATLYWYQQILGQGPKLLIQFQNNGVVDDSQLPKDRFSAERLKGVDSTLKIQPAKLEDSAVYLCASSSQGVNTEAFFGQGTRLTVV.

The CDR3: CASSSFYRGKNYGYTF. CDR3 sequence (DNA): TGTGCCAGCAGCTCATTCTACAGGGGTAAAAACTATGGCTACACCTTC. The rearrangement joins TRBV5-6 to TRBJ1-2; 7 bases match TRBD1. Germline V CDR1 and CDR2: SGHDT, YYEEEE. Trimming at V came to 3 bases and at J to 2 bases, leaving 10 bases not matched to a gene. The CDR3 contains 16 residues.

The genes are TRBV19 and TRBJ1-6; perhaps TRBD1 as D (6 bases). Trimming took 7 bases from V and 7 from J, leaving 11 bases between them. Germline CDR1 and CDR2: LNHDA and SQIVND (reference sequence). This CDR3 is built from 13 residues. The CDR3 loop is CASKWGANSPLHF. The CDR3 DNA follows: TGTGCCAGTAAATGGGGGGCCAATTCACCCCTCCACTTT.

Details on this clone: This CDR3 is also generated by other DNA sequences in the sample. J is TRBJ2-3 and V is TRBV18; D is unclear. The CDR3 totals 12 residues. Trimming left V 3 bases short and J 0 bases short, with 1 base between. Germline CDR1 is KGHSH and CDR2 is LQKENI. The CDR3 protein is CASSPSTDTQYF. For the CDR3, the DNA is TGTGCCAGCTCACCTAGCACAGATACGCAGTATTTT.

The CDR3 DNA is TGTGCCAGCAGCGTCGACAGCCAAAACATTCAGTACTTC. It translates to CASSVDSQNIQYF. V gene TRBV9 combines with J gene TRBJ2-4, with D tentatively TRBD1 (5 bases). V was clipped by 2 bases and J by 5 bases, with 8 bases between them. The CDR3 covers 13 residues. The germline V gene has CDR1 SGDLS and CDR2 YYNGEE.

This chain uses TRBV28 with TRBJ1-1; 9 bases agree with TRBD1. Trimming cost V 7 bases and J 4 bases; bases outside gene matches: 7. CDR1 is MDHEN and CDR2 is SYDVKM in the germline V gene. CDR3 length: 14 residues. This CDR3 reads CASIKQGASTEAFF. The CDR3 nucleotides read TGTGCCAGCATTAAACAGGGGGCAAGCACTGAAGCTTTCTTT.

The V call is TRBV7-9, the J call TRBJ2-1, with unresolved D. Trimming pared 1 base from V and 4 bases from J, leaving 5 bases between. Germline-derived CDR1 and CDR2 are SEHNR and FQNEAQ (reference sequence). The CDR3 runs to 13 residues. The CDR3 here is CASSLVRYNEQFF. The CDR3 DNA follows: TGTGCCAGCAGCTTAGTGCGTTACAATGAGCAGTTCTTC.

The gene calls are TRBV7-9 and TRBJ2-6; D uncertain. Trimming stripped 6 bases from V and 2 bases from J, with 8 bases between. This CDR3 is 14 amino acids long. Germline lookup yields CDR1 SEHNR and CDR2 FQNEAQ (reference sequence). CDR3 DNA sequence: TGTGCCAGCAGTGGTGCGACTGGGGCCAACGTCCTGACTTTC. Amino acids: CASSGATGANVLTF.

CDR3 sequence: CASSSGQGRDGTDTQYF. The CDR3 DNA reads as TGTGCCAGCAGCTCGGGACAGGGGAGGGATGGCACAGATACGCAGTATTTT. The chain uses TRBV11-3 and TRBJ2-3; 10 bases align to TRBD1. In germline, CDR1 is SGHNT, CDR2 YENEEA. CDR3 size: 17 residues. V dropped 4 bases and J dropped 1; count of bases not matched to a gene: 8.